A selection of T cell receptor beta chains follows, all from one sample in a study of blood T cell repertoires in COVID-19. This table comes from immunoSEQ multiplex PCR, and its TCRdb copy is limited to in-frame clones, with some not included. The table includes 100,000 or so clones, almost 85% detected once. The sequencing input was peripheral blood. Every receptor here comes from a man aged 35 to 55 with active or convalescent COVID-19. CDR3s include the opening cysteine and the closing phenylalanine or tryptophan. D genes are given only for firm matches. Clone size is not always given. Where it is, it says once, few, many or a class for expanded clones.

clone_size: .; v_call: TRBV6-1; j_call: TRBJ1-5; d_call: .; cdr3_nt: TGTGCCAGCAGTGAACTCGGGGGTTTTCAGCCCCAGCATTTT; cdr3_aa: CASSELGGFQPQHF
clone_size: .; v_call: TRBV18; j_call: TRBJ2-7; d_call: .; cdr3_nt: TGTGCCAGCTCACCATTTACATCGGGAGAGCAGTACTTC; cdr3_aa: CASSPFTSGEQYF
clone_size: few; v_call: TRBV10-3; j_call: TRBJ1-6; d_call: .; cdr3_nt: TGTGCCATCAGCGCGACGTCGACCTCGATGGGGCGGTCACCCCTCCACTTT; cdr3_aa: CAISATSTSMGRSPLHF
clone_size: .; v_call: TRBV7-2; j_call: TRBJ2-7; d_call: TRBD1; cdr3_nt: TGTGCCAGCAGCTTAACTGGGACAGGTGGAGGCTCCTACGAGCAGTACTTC; cdr3_aa: CASSLTGTGGGSYEQYF
clone_size: .; v_call: TRBV27; j_call: TRBJ2-7; d_call: TRBD2; cdr3_nt: TGTGCCAGCAGTCAGGCGGGGGGGTACTCCTACGAGCAGTACTTC; cdr3_aa: CASSQAGGYSYEQYF
clone_size: many; v_call: TRBV5-1; j_call: TRBJ2-5; d_call: TRBD2; cdr3_nt: TGCGCCAGCAGCTCCAAACCCCTAGCGGGGGCGGGAGAGACCCAGTACTTC; cdr3_aa: CASSSKPLAGAGETQYF
clone_size: .; v_call: TRBV4-1; j_call: TRBJ1-2; d_call: TRBD1; cdr3_nt: TGCGCCAGCAGCCAAGAAACAGGGGGCCCCCTTGGCTACACCTTC; cdr3_aa: CASSQETGGPLGYTF
clone_size: .; v_call: TRBV3-1/TRBV3-2; j_call: TRBJ2-7; d_call: .; cdr3_nt: TGTGCCAGCACCCCTGCGGGGTCCAGGAAAAGCGAGCAGTACTTC; cdr3_aa: CASTPAGSRKSEQYF
clone_size: .; v_call: TRBV5-1; j_call: TRBJ1-5; d_call: .; cdr3_nt: TGCGCCAGCAGCTTGGGCGGCCCGAATCAGCCCCAGCATTTT; cdr3_aa: CASSLGGPNQPQHF
clone_size: .; v_call: TRBV6-5; j_call: TRBJ1-4; d_call: TRBD1; cdr3_nt: TGTGCCAGCAGTACGGACAGGGGGAGGGAAAAACTGTTTTTT; cdr3_aa: CASSTDRGREKLFF
clone_size: .; v_call: TRBV12-3/TRBV12-4; j_call: TRBJ1-2; d_call: .; cdr3_nt: TGTGCCAGCAGTTTGAACAGTCTTTGCGGCTACACCTTC; cdr3_aa: CASSLNSLCGYTF
clone_size: .; v_call: TRBV6-6; j_call: TRBJ1-3; d_call: .; cdr3_nt: TGTGCCAGCAGTTACTCCGCACTCTCTGGAAACACCATATATTTT; cdr3_aa: CASSYSALSGNTIYF
clone_size: .; v_call: TRBV6-6; j_call: TRBJ1-4; d_call: TRBD1; cdr3_nt: TGTGCCAGCAGCGGACAGGGGGGAAATGAAAAACTGTTTTTT; cdr3_aa: CASSGQGGNEKLFF
clone_size: once; v_call: TRBV11-2; j_call: TRBJ1-2; d_call: TRBD1; cdr3_nt: TGTGCCAGCAGCTCCTACAGGGGAGTCAACTATGGCTACACCTTC; cdr3_aa: CASSSYRGVNYGYTF
clone_size: .; v_call: TRBV27; j_call: TRBJ1-2; d_call: TRBD1; cdr3_nt: TGTGCCAGCAGTCCTCATGATAACACAGGGGGCGCCGGCTATGGCTACACCTTC; cdr3_aa: CASSPHDNTGGAGYGYTF
clone_size: .; v_call: TRBV10-2; j_call: TRBJ1-5; d_call: .; cdr3_nt: TGCGCCAGCAGTGAGTTACGGGGTCAAGATCAGCCCCAGCATTTT; cdr3_aa: CASSELRGQDQPQHF
clone_size: .; v_call: TRBV30; j_call: TRBJ2-7; d_call: TRBD1; cdr3_nt: TGTGCCTGGAGCCCTCATACAGGGGTGGGTTTTTACGAGCAGTACTTC; cdr3_aa: CAWSPHTGVGFYEQYF
clone_size: .; v_call: TRBV10-3; j_call: TRBJ2-1; d_call: TRBD2; cdr3_nt: TGTGCCATCAGTCGACCGAGCGGGGGTGGGGATGAGCAGTTCTTC; cdr3_aa: CAISRPSGGGDEQFF
clone_size: .; v_call: TRBV6-5; j_call: TRBJ1-1; d_call: .; cdr3_nt: TGTGCCAGCAGTTACCTCAGCGTGAACACTGAAGCTTTCTTT; cdr3_aa: CASSYLSVNTEAFF
clone_size: .; v_call: TRBV12-5; j_call: TRBJ2-7; d_call: TRBD1; cdr3_nt: TGTGCTAGTGGTTTGCCTGGACAGGGGCACTACGAGCAGTACTTC; cdr3_aa: CASGLPGQGHYEQYF
clone_size: .; v_call: TRBV3-1/TRBV3-2; j_call: TRBJ1-3; d_call: .; cdr3_nt: TGTGCCAGCAGCCAAGCCTCCAGGGGCTATGGAAACACCATATATTTT; cdr3_aa: CASSQASRGYGNTIYF
clone_size: .; v_call: TRBV7-2; j_call: TRBJ2-7; d_call: TRBD2; cdr3_nt: TGTGCCAGCAGCTTAAGACTAGCGGGGGGACAGGGTGAGCAGTACTTC; cdr3_aa: CASSLRLAGGQGEQYF
clone_size: .; v_call: TRBV6-5; j_call: TRBJ1-5; d_call: .; cdr3_nt: TGTGCCAGCACCCTTGAGCCGGGGAGCAATCAGCCCCAGCATTTT; cdr3_aa: CASTLEPGSNQPQHF
clone_size: once; v_call: TRBV7-9; j_call: TRBJ1-2; d_call: .; cdr3_nt: TGTGCCAGTAGCTCCTTGGGAGGGTCGGGCTATGGCTACACCTTC; cdr3_aa: CASSSLGGSGYGYTF
clone_size: .; v_call: TRBV19; j_call: TRBJ2-7; d_call: TRBD2; cdr3_nt: TGTGCCAGTACCCAGGGAGGGGCTATCTACGAGCAGTACTTC; cdr3_aa: CASTQGGAIYEQYF
clone_size: .; v_call: TRBV5-5; j_call: TRBJ2-5; d_call: TRBD2; cdr3_nt: TGTGCCAGCAGCTTGGGGAGGACTAGCGGGGGGCCGGGTCAAGAGACCCAGTACTTC; cdr3_aa: CASSLGRTSGGPGQETQYF
clone_size: .; v_call: TRBV4-1; j_call: TRBJ2-3; d_call: TRBD2; cdr3_nt: TGCGCCAGCAGCCAAGACTTCGAGGTACTAGCGGGCACAGATACGCAGTATTTT; cdr3_aa: CASSQDFEVLAGTDTQYF
clone_size: few; v_call: TRBV12-3/TRBV12-4; j_call: TRBJ1-4; d_call: .; cdr3_nt: TGTGCCAGCAGTTTAGGCCAGGGAGGAAAACTGTTTTTT; cdr3_aa: CASSLGQGGKLFF
clone_size: .; v_call: TRBV7-9; j_call: TRBJ1-2; d_call: .; cdr3_nt: TGTGCCAGCAGCCCTAGTGGACAGTATGGCTACACCTTC; cdr3_aa: CASSPSGQYGYTF
clone_size: .; v_call: TRBV5-1; j_call: TRBJ1-1; d_call: .; cdr3_nt: TGCGCCAGCAGCTCACAGGGAGGGGGCACTGAAGCTTTCTTT; cdr3_aa: CASSSQGGGTEAFF
clone_size: .; v_call: TRBV15; j_call: TRBJ2-1; d_call: TRBD2; cdr3_nt: TGTGCCACCAGCAGAGTTCCCAGCGGGGGGGCAATTGAGCAGTTCTTC; cdr3_aa: CATSRVPSGGAIEQFF
clone_size: .; v_call: TRBV6-5; j_call: TRBJ1-1; d_call: TRBD1; cdr3_nt: TGTGCCAGCAGCAGGACAGGGCGAGGTACTGAAGCTTTCTTT; cdr3_aa: CASSRTGRGTEAFF
clone_size: .; v_call: TRBV20-1; j_call: TRBJ2-1; d_call: TRBD1; cdr3_nt: TGCAGTGCTAGTTTTACAGGGGGCGCTTTCTATGAGCAGTTCTTC; cdr3_aa: CSASFTGGAFYEQFF
clone_size: .; v_call: TRBV7-9; j_call: TRBJ2-5; d_call: .; cdr3_nt: TGTGCCAGCAACAAACAGGGCCAAGAGACCCAGTACTTC; cdr3_aa: CASNKQGQETQYF
clone_size: few; v_call: TRBV18; j_call: TRBJ2-7; d_call: TRBD2; cdr3_nt: TGTGCCAGCTCACCACCGAGCGGGGGCTCCCGGGCCGAGCAGTACTTC; cdr3_aa: CASSPPSGGSRAEQYF
clone_size: .; v_call: TRBV7-9; j_call: TRBJ2-2; d_call: TRBD2; cdr3_nt: TGTGCCGTAGCGGGGGAGAACACCGGGGAGCTGTTTTTT; cdr3_aa: CAVAGENTGELFF
clone_size: .; v_call: TRBV7-2; j_call: TRBJ1-1; d_call: TRBD1; cdr3_nt: TGTGCCAGCAGCTCCTTTTGGGCAGGGGGCACTGAAGCTTTCTTT; cdr3_aa: CASSSFWAGGTEAFF
clone_size: .; v_call: TRBV11-1; j_call: TRBJ1-2; d_call: .; cdr3_nt: TGTGCCAGCAGCTTTCCCCAGGGGTTTGGCTACACCTTC; cdr3_aa: CASSFPQGFGYTF
clone_size: .; v_call: TRBV3-1/TRBV3-2; j_call: TRBJ2-4; d_call: .; cdr3_nt: TGTGCCAGCAGCCCACTTAGCCAAAACATTCAGTACTTC; cdr3_aa: CASSPLSQNIQYF
clone_size: .; v_call: TRBV6-1; j_call: TRBJ2-7; d_call: .; cdr3_nt: TGTGCCAGCAGTGAGGAACAGTCCTACGAGCAGTACTTC; cdr3_aa: CASSEEQSYEQYF
clone_size: few; v_call: TRBV7-8; j_call: TRBJ2-1; d_call: .; cdr3_nt: TGTGCCAGCAGCTTAGTCCTGCGGGGTGAGCAGTTCTTC; cdr3_aa: CASSLVLRGEQFF
clone_size: .; v_call: TRBV6-5; j_call: TRBJ1-1; d_call: .; cdr3_nt: TGTGCCAGCAGTAATAGGGGGGGAGAAAAAACTGAAGCTTTCTTT; cdr3_aa: CASSNRGGEKTEAFF
clone_size: .; v_call: TRBV27; j_call: TRBJ2-5; d_call: .; cdr3_nt: TGTGCCAGCAGTTTCCGTGAGACCCAGTACTTC; cdr3_aa: CASSFRETQYF
clone_size: few; v_call: TRBV4-3; j_call: TRBJ1-1; d_call: .; cdr3_nt: TGCGCCAGCAGCCAAGACGGTAGTTACACTGAAGCTTTCTTT; cdr3_aa: CASSQDGSYTEAFF
clone_size: .; v_call: TRBV7-2; j_call: TRBJ1-2; d_call: .; cdr3_nt: TGTGCCACCCCCCCGGGGAAAACCTATGGCTACACCTTC; cdr3_aa: CATPPGKTYGYTF
clone_size: .; v_call: TRBV7-2; j_call: TRBJ1-1; d_call: .; cdr3_nt: TGTGCCAGCAGCTTAGCCGGACAGTTGAACACTGAAGCTTTCTTT; cdr3_aa: CASSLAGQLNTEAFF
clone_size: few; v_call: TRBV4-2; j_call: TRBJ2-2; d_call: TRBD2; cdr3_nt: TGTGCCAGCAGCCAACTCGGGGGGGCCTCGAACACCGGGGAGCTGTTTTTT; cdr3_aa: CASSQLGGASNTGELFF
clone_size: .; v_call: TRBV7-3; j_call: TRBJ2-3; d_call: TRBD2; cdr3_nt: TGTGCCAGCAGCTCACCGGGACTAGCGCAAACAGATACGCAGTATTTT; cdr3_aa: CASSSPGLAQTDTQYF
clone_size: once; v_call: TRBV5-4; j_call: TRBJ2-5; d_call: .; cdr3_nt: TGTGCCAGCAGCTTGGCCGGGGTGACTCAAGAGACCCAGTACTTC; cdr3_aa: CASSLAGVTQETQYF
clone_size: .; v_call: TRBV18; j_call: TRBJ1-1; d_call: TRBD1; cdr3_nt: TGTGCCAGCTCACAATCGGGACAGGGTGGGACTGAAGCTTTCTTT; cdr3_aa: CASSQSGQGGTEAFF
clone_size: .; v_call: TRBV29-1; j_call: TRBJ1-5; d_call: TRBD1; cdr3_nt: TGCAGCGTTCTGGACAGGCCGAATCAGCCCCAGCATTTT; cdr3_aa: CSVLDRPNQPQHF
clone_size: .; v_call: TRBV11-3; j_call: TRBJ1-1; d_call: .; cdr3_nt: TGTGCCAGCAGCTTAGAACTAGGCACTGAAGCTTTCTTT; cdr3_aa: CASSLELGTEAFF
clone_size: .; v_call: TRBV7-9; j_call: TRBJ2-5; d_call: .; cdr3_nt: TGTGCCAGCAGCTTAGTGGGGGCGGAGACCCAGTACTTC; cdr3_aa: CASSLVGAETQYF
clone_size: .; v_call: TRBV6-4; j_call: TRBJ1-3; d_call: TRBD1; cdr3_nt: TGTGCCAGCAGAGCCGGGACAGGGCAGTTTTTCTCTGGAAACACCATATATTTT; cdr3_aa: CASRAGTGQFFSGNTIYF